These T cell receptor beta chains were read from a single sample in a study of cytomegalovirus exposure and HLA in healthy donors. Assay: immunoSEQ multiplex PCR; the TCRdb copy retains only in-frame clones and omits some. The sample holds approximately 140,000 clones; approximately 70% are singletons and the top ten take 1.6%. Sequencing input: PBMCs. All receptors come from a woman aged 18 to 35 in good health and CMV-seronegative. Both conserved end residues are part of each CDR3. The order of the fields is J gene, V gene, D gene, clone size, CDR3 length, CDR3 DNA, CDR3 protein. D genes are given only for firm matches. The size field is filled for only some rows; it gives once, few, many or a size class.

J gene: TRBJ1-1
V gene: TRBV7-2
D gene: .
clone size: .
CDR3 length: 15
CDR3 DNA: TGTGCCAGCAGCTTAGTTCCAGGGCCGCGCTATGAAGCTTTCTTT
CDR3 protein: CASSLVPGPRYEAFF

J gene: TRBJ2-3
V gene: TRBV19
D gene: TRBD2
clone size: once
CDR3 length: 16
CDR3 DNA: TGTGCCAGTAGTATAGCCTCCGGGGGGAGCACAGATACGCAGTATTTT
CDR3 protein: CASSIASGGSTDTQYF

J gene: TRBJ1-2
V gene: TRBV27
D gene: TRBD1
clone size: .
CDR3 length: 15
CDR3 DNA: TGTGCCAGCAGTTTAGGCCCAGGGGGGTACTATGGCTACACCTTC
CDR3 protein: CASSLGPGGYYGYTF

J gene: TRBJ1-1
V gene: TRBV25-1
D gene: .
clone size: .
CDR3 length: 16
CDR3 DNA: TGTGCCAGCAGTGAAAATGACTACCCCACGGTCTCTGAAGCTTTCTTT
CDR3 protein: CASSENDYPTVSEAFF

J gene: TRBJ2-3
V gene: TRBV7-2
D gene: TRBD1
clone size: .
CDR3 length: 16
CDR3 DNA: TGTGCCAGCAGCCCCAGACAGGGCTCGTACACAGATACGCAGTATTTT
CDR3 protein: CASSPRQGSYTDTQYF

J gene: TRBJ1-4
V gene: TRBV5-5
D gene: .
clone size: .
CDR3 length: 15
CDR3 DNA: TGTGCCAGCAGCTTGGTAGGGGCCGGTAATGAAAAACTGTTTTTT
CDR3 protein: CASSLVGAGNEKLFF

J gene: TRBJ2-1
V gene: TRBV30
D gene: TRBD2
clone size: few
CDR3 length: 14
CDR3 DNA: TGTGCCTGGAAGGGCGGGAGGTCCTACAATGAGCAGTTCTTC
CDR3 protein: CAWKGGRSYNEQFF

J gene: TRBJ2-5
V gene: TRBV19
D gene: TRBD2
clone size: once
CDR3 length: 18
CDR3 DNA: TGTGCCAGTAGTATAAAAGGGAGGACTAGCGGGGCCCAGGGGACCCAGTACTTC
CDR3 protein: CASSIKGRTSGAQGTQYF

J gene: TRBJ1-2
V gene: TRBV7-9
D gene: TRBD1
clone size: .
CDR3 length: 14
CDR3 DNA: TGTGCCAGCAGCCGGGACAGCCGTAACTATGGCTACACCTTC
CDR3 protein: CASSRDSRNYGYTF

J gene: TRBJ1-1
V gene: TRBV5-1
D gene: TRBD1
clone size: few
CDR3 length: 15
CDR3 DNA: TGCGCCAGCAGCTTGGGGGACAGGGAGGGCACTGAAGCTTTCTTT
CDR3 protein: CASSLGDREGTEAFF

J gene: TRBJ2-3
V gene: TRBV4-1
D gene: TRBD2
clone size: once
CDR3 length: 16
CDR3 DNA: TGCGCCAGCAGCCACCGGACTAGCGGGGTCACAGATACGCAGTATTTT
CDR3 protein: CASSHRTSGVTDTQYF

J gene: TRBJ2-1
V gene: TRBV5-1
D gene: TRBD1
clone size: .
CDR3 length: 14
CDR3 DNA: TGCGCCAGCAGCTTGGGGACAGGAAACAATGAGCAGTTCTTC
CDR3 protein: CASSLGTGNNEQFF

J gene: TRBJ2-1
V gene: TRBV19
D gene: TRBD2
clone size: .
CDR3 length: 19
CDR3 DNA: TGTGCCAGTAGTATAGTCCCTGGTGATAGCGGGAGCTCCTACAATGAGCAGTTCTTC
CDR3 protein: CASSIVPGDSGSSYNEQFF

J gene: TRBJ2-3
V gene: TRBV6-5
D gene: .
clone size: .
CDR3 length: 14
CDR3 DNA: TGTGCCAGCAGTTACTGGCAGGGTGCAGATACGCAGTATTTT
CDR3 protein: CASSYWQGADTQYF

J gene: TRBJ2-1
V gene: TRBV5-6
D gene: .
clone size: .
CDR3 length: 16
CDR3 DNA: TGTGCCAGCAGCTTACGGCCGGGCGGGATCTACAATGAGCAGTTCTTC
CDR3 protein: CASSLRPGGIYNEQFF

J gene: TRBJ1-2
V gene: TRBV29-1
D gene: TRBD1
clone size: .
CDR3 length: 12
CDR3 DNA: TGCAGCGTAGCAACAGGGGAGGAAGGCTACACCTTC
CDR3 protein: CSVATGEEGYTF

J gene: TRBJ2-3
V gene: TRBV10-2
D gene: TRBD2
clone size: .
CDR3 length: 15
CDR3 DNA: TGCGCCAGCAGTGGAGGTAGCGGGAGCTCAGATACGCAGTATTTT
CDR3 protein: CASSGGSGSSDTQYF

J gene: TRBJ2-3
V gene: TRBV6-5
D gene: TRBD2
clone size: few
CDR3 length: 15
CDR3 DNA: TGTGCCAGCAGGAGACTAGCGGGGGGGGTCTATACGCAGTATTTT
CDR3 protein: CASRRLAGGVYTQYF

J gene: TRBJ1-3
V gene: TRBV5-6
D gene: TRBD1
clone size: .
CDR3 length: 14
CDR3 DNA: TGTGCCAGCAGCACGACAGGGCAAGGAAACACCATATATTTT
CDR3 protein: CASSTTGQGNTIYF

J gene: TRBJ2-1
V gene: TRBV5-6
D gene: .
clone size: .
CDR3 length: 16
CDR3 DNA: TGTGCCAGCAGCGATAGGAATTGGGCGTCGTACAATGAGCAGTTCTTC
CDR3 protein: CASSDRNWASYNEQFF

J gene: TRBJ2-2
V gene: TRBV18
D gene: TRBD1
clone size: once
CDR3 length: 16
CDR3 DNA: TGTGCCAGCTCGGTGTACCGGGACAGAAGAACCGGGGAGCTGTTTTTT
CDR3 protein: CASSVYRDRRTGELFF

J gene: TRBJ2-2
V gene: TRBV7-2
D gene: TRBD2
clone size: .
CDR3 length: 15
CDR3 DNA: TGTGCCAGCAGCCAAGATAGCGGGGGGGCCGGGGAGCTGTTTTTT
CDR3 protein: CASSQDSGGAGELFF

J gene: TRBJ1-2
V gene: TRBV5-1
D gene: TRBD1
clone size: .
CDR3 length: 15
CDR3 DNA: TGCGCCAGCAGCTTGGAGGGGGCGGGCAACTATGGCTACACCTTC
CDR3 protein: CASSLEGAGNYGYTF

J gene: TRBJ2-3
V gene: TRBV18
D gene: TRBD2
clone size: .
CDR3 length: 17
CDR3 DNA: TGTGCCAGCTCACTTGGCCAGCGGGGGACCGGGACAGATACGCAGTATTTT
CDR3 protein: CASSLGQRGTGTDTQYF

J gene: TRBJ1-2
V gene: TRBV29-1
D gene: TRBD1
clone size: .
CDR3 length: 17
CDR3 DNA: TGCAGCGTTCCCTCCGGGACAGGAACCCCCCTTAACTATGGCTACACCTTC
CDR3 protein: CSVPSGTGTPLNYGYTF

J gene: TRBJ2-7
V gene: TRBV5-1
D gene: .
clone size: .
CDR3 length: 14
CDR3 DNA: TGCGCCAGCAGCTTGGTCCCCGGGACCTACGAGCAGTACTTC
CDR3 protein: CASSLVPGTYEQYF

J gene: TRBJ1-2
V gene: TRBV19
D gene: .
clone size: .
CDR3 length: 13
CDR3 DNA: TGTGCCAGTAGTATAGGACAGGACTATGGCTACACCTTC
CDR3 protein: CASSIGQDYGYTF

J gene: TRBJ2-3
V gene: TRBV5-1
D gene: .
clone size: few
CDR3 length: 15
CDR3 DNA: TGCGCCAGCAGCCTCAGGACAGATTTCACAGATACGCAGTATTTT
CDR3 protein: CASSLRTDFTDTQYF

J gene: TRBJ1-4
V gene: TRBV28
D gene: .
clone size: few
CDR3 length: 15
CDR3 DNA: TGTGCCAGCAGCCGTCCGGCCGGGGCTAATGAAAAACTGTTTTTT
CDR3 protein: CASSRPAGANEKLFF

J gene: TRBJ1-1
V gene: TRBV7-9
D gene: TRBD1
clone size: few
CDR3 length: 18
CDR3 DNA: TGTGCCAGCAGCTTAGGGACAGGAGGCCCAAAAAGGAACACTGAAGCTTTCTTT
CDR3 protein: CASSLGTGGPKRNTEAFF

J gene: TRBJ1-2
V gene: TRBV5-6
D gene: TRBD1
clone size: .
CDR3 length: 16
CDR3 DNA: TGTGCCAGCAGCTCCCTTTTGACAGGGGGCAGCTATGGCTACACCTTC
CDR3 protein: CASSSLLTGGSYGYTF

J gene: TRBJ2-1
V gene: TRBV4-3
D gene: .
clone size: few
CDR3 length: 16
CDR3 DNA: TGCGCCAGCAGCCATGGGGGCAGAAGCTCCTACAATGAGCAGTTCTTC
CDR3 protein: CASSHGGRSSYNEQFF

J gene: TRBJ1-4
V gene: TRBV18
D gene: .
clone size: .
CDR3 length: 14
CDR3 DNA: TGTGCCAGCTCACCAGGGCTGAATAATGAAAAACTGTTTTTT
CDR3 protein: CASSPGLNNEKLFF

J gene: TRBJ2-3
V gene: TRBV5-1
D gene: TRBD2
clone size: .
CDR3 length: 17
CDR3 DNA: TGCGCCAGCAGCTCGGCGGTTAGCGGGAGGGCCCCAGATACGCAGTATTTT
CDR3 protein: CASSSAVSGRAPDTQYF

J gene: TRBJ2-5
V gene: TRBV15
D gene: TRBD2
clone size: few
CDR3 length: 15
CDR3 DNA: TGTGCCACCAGCAGTGCTAGCGGGGGGTCGGAGACCCAGTACTTC
CDR3 protein: CATSSASGGSETQYF

J gene: TRBJ1-5
V gene: TRBV4-1
D gene: .
clone size: .
CDR3 length: 16
CDR3 DNA: TGCGCCAGCAGCCAGGGGGCAGGGGATAGCAATCAGCCCCAGCATTTT
CDR3 protein: CASSQGAGDSNQPQHF

J gene: TRBJ1-5
V gene: TRBV30
D gene: .
clone size: .
CDR3 length: 13
CDR3 DNA: TGTGCCTGGAGTGTACGACAGAATCAGCCCCAGCATTTT
CDR3 protein: CAWSVRQNQPQHF

J gene: TRBJ2-1
V gene: TRBV6-5
D gene: .
clone size: once
CDR3 length: 13
CDR3 DNA: TGTGCCAGCACTCTGGGCCCGCGCGCTGAGCAGTTCTTC
CDR3 protein: CASTLGPRAEQFF